This T cell receptor (beta chain) stems from a study of post-analysis software for immune sequencing data. Turning to the study itself: Secondary progressive, relapsing-remitting and progressive-relapsing multiple sclerosis were among the included disease courses.

The V and J ends lost 6 bases and 4 bases respectively, with 14 bases between them. The CDR3 loop spans 14 amino acids. Per the germline V gene, CDR1 is MNHEY and CDR2 is SMNVEV (reference sequence). Concerning this clonotype itself: What it binds is unknown.

Sequencing libraries made from TCR beta cDNA carried unique molecular identifiers. Each batch of roughly 0.9 to 10 million T cells produced 490,000 or so cDNA molecules. TCRdb re-analysed the PCR reads in MiXCR, keeping a single row per CDR3 protein. The sample records 450,000 to 650,000 distinct CDR3 sequences, 40% to 50% being singletons. Findings and limits, study-wide: Patients had higher frequencies than controls of about five TRBV segments, including TRBV5-6, TRBV5-1 and TRBV20-1. Strong same-batch co-clustering of samples appeared with F measure clustering.

The chain joins TRBV27 to TRBJ2-3; D is possibly TRBD1 or TRBD2 (5 bases each). This sequence originates from a girl aged 5-17 years with multiple sclerosis. The sample was blood. The CDR3 nucleotides read TGTGCCAGCAGATGGGGGAGTAGGGCAGATACGCAGTATTTT. It specifies CASRWGSRADTQYF.